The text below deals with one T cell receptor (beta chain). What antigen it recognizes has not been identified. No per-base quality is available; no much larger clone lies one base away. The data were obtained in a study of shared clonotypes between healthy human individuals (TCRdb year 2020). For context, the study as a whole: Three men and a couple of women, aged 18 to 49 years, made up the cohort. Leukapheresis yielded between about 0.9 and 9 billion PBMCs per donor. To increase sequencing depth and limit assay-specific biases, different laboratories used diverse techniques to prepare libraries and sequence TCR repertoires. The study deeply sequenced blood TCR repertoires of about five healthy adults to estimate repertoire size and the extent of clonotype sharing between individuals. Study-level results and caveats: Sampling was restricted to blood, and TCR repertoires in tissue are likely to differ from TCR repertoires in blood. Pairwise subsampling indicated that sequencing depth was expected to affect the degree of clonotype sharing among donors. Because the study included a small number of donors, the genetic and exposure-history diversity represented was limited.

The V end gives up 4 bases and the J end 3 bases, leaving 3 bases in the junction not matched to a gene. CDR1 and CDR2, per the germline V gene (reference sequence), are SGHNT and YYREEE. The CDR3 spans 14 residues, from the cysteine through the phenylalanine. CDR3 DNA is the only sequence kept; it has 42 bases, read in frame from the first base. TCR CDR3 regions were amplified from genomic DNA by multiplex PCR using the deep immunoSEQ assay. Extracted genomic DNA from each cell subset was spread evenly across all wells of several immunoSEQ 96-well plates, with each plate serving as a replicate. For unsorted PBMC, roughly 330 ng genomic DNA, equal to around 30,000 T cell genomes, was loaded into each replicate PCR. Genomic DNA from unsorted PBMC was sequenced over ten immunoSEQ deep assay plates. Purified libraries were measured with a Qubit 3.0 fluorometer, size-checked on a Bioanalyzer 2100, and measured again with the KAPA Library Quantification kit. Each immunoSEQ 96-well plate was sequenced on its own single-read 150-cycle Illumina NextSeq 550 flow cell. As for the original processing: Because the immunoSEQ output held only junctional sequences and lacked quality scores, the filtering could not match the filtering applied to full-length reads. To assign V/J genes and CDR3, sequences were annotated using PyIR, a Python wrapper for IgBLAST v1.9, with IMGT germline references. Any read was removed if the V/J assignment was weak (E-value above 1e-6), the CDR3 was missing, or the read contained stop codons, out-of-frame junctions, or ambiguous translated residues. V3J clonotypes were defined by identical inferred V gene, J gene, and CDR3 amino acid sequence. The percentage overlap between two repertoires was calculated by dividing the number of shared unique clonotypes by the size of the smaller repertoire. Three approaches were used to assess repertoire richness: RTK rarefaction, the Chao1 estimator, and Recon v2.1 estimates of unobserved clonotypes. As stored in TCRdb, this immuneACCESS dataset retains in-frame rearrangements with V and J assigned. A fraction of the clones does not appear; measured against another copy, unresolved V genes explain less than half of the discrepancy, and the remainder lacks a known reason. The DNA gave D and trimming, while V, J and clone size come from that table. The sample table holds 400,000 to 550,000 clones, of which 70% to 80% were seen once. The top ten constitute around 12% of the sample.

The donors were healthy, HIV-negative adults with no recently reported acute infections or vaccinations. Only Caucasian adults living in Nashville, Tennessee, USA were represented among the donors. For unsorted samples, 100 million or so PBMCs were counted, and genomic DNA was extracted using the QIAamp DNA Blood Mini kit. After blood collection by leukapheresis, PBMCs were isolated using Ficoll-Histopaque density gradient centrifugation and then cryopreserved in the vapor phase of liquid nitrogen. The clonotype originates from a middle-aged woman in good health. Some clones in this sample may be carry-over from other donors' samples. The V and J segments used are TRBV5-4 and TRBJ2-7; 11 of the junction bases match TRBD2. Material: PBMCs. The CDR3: CASSTTSGNYEQYF. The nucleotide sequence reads TGTGCCAGCAGCACGACTAGCGGGAACTACGAGCAGTACTTC.